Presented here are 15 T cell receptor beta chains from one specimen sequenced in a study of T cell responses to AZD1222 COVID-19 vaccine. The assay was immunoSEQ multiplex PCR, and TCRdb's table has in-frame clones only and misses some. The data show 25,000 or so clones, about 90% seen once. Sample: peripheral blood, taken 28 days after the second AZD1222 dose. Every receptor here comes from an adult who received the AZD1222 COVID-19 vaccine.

The CDR3: CASSLFTIGSPRDNSPLHF. Written as DNA, the CDR3 is TGTGCCAGCAGTTTATTTACGATCGGGTCCCCCCGCGATAATTCACCCCTCCACTTT. The genes are TRBV28 and TRBJ1-6; D not resolved. Between the trimmed V and J ends, which lost 1 base and 5 bases, there was a span of 21 bases. Germline-derived CDR1 and CDR2 are MDHEN and SYDVKM. CDR3 length: 19 residues.

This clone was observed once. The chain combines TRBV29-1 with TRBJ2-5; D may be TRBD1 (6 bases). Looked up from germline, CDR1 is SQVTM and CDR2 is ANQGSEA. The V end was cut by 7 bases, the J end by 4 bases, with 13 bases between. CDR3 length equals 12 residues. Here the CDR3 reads CSAYRAGETQYF. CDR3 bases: TGCAGCGCCTACAGGGCAGGAGAGACCCAGTACTTC.

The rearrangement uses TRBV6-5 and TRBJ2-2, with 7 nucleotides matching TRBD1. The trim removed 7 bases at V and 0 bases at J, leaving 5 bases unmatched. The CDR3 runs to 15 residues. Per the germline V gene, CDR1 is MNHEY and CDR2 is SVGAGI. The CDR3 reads CASNRDSPNTGELFF. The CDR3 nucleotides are TGTGCCAGCAACCGGGACAGTCCGAACACCGGGGAGCTGTTTTTT.

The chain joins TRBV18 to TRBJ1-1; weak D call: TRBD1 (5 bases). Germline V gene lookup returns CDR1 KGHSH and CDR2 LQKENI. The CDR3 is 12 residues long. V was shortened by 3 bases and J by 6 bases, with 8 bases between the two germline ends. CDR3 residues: CASSPGRAEAFF. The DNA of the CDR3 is TGTGCCAGCTCACCGGGACGCGCTGAAGCTTTCTTT.

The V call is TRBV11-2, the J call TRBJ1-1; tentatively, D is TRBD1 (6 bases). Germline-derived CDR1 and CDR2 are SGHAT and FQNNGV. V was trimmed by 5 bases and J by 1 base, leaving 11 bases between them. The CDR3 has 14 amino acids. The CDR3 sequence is CASSSRTENTEAFF. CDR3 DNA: TGTGCCAGCAGCAGTCGGACAGAGAACACTGAAGCTTTCTTT.

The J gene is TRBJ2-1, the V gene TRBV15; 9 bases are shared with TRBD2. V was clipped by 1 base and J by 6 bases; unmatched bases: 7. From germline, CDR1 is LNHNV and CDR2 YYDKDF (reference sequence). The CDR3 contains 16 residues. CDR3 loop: CATSRGSSGRSNEQFF. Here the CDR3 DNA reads TGTGCCACCAGCAGAGGGAGTAGCGGGAGAAGCAATGAGCAGTTCTTC.

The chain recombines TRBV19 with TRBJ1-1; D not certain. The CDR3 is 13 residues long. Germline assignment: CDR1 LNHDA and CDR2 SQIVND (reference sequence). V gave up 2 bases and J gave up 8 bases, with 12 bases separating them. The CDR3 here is CASSISLAAEAFF. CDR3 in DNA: TGTGCCAGTAGTATAAGTTTAGCGGCGGAAGCTTTCTTT.

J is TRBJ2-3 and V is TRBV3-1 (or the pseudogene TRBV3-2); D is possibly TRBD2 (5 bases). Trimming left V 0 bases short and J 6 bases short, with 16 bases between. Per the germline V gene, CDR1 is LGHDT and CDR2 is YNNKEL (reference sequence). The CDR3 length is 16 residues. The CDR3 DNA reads TGTGCCAGCAGCCAAGATTACGGGAACTGGATTGATACGCAGTATTTT. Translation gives CASSQDYGNWIDTQYF.

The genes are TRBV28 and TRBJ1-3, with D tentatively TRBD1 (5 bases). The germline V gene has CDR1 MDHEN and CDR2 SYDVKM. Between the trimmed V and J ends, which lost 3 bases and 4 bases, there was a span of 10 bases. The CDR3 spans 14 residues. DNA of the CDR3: TGTGCCAGCAGTTTGGGGGTAGGAGGAAACACCATATATTTT. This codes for CASSLGVGGNTIYF.

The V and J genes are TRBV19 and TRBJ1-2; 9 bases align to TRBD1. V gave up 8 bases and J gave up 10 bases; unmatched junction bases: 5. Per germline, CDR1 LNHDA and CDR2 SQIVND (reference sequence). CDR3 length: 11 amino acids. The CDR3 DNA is TGTGCCAGTGCGGGGACAGGGCCCTACACCTTC. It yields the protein CASAGTGPYTF.

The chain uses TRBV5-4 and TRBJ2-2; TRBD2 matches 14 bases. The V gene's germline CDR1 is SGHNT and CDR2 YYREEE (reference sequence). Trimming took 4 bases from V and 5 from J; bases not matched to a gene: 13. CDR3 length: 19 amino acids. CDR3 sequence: CASSPRQTSGRARTGELFF. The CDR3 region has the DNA TGTGCCAGCAGCCCCCGCCAGACTAGCGGGAGGGCTAGAACCGGGGAGCTGTTTTTT. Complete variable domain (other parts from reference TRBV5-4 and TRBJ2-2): ETGVTQSPTHLIKTRGQQVTLRCSSQSGHNTVSWYQQALGQGPQFIFQYYREEENGRGNFPPRFSGLQFPNYSSELNVNALELDDSALYLCASSPRQTSGRARTGELFFGEGSRLTVL.

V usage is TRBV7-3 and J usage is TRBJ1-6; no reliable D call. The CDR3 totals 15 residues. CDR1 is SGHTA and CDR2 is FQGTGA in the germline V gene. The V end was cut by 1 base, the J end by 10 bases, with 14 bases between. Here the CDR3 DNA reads TGTGCCAGCAGCTTAATTCACGATCGAGGCTCACCCCTCCACTTT. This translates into CASSLIHDRGSPLHF.

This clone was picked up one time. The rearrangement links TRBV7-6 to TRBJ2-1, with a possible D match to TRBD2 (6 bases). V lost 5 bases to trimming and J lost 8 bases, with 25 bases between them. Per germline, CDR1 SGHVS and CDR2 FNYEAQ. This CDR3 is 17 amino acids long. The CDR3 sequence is CASSPGGAPPLRDEQFF. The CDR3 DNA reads TGTGCCAGCAGCCCCGGGGGAGCGCCGCCCCTACGGGATGAGCAGTTCTTC.

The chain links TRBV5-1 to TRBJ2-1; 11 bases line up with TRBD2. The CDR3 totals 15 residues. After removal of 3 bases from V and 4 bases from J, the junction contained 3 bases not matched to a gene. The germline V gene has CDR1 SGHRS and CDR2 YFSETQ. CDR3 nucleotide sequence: TGCGCCAGCAGCTCGGGACTAGCGGAGTACAATGAGCAGTTCTTC. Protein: CASSSGLAEYNEQFF.

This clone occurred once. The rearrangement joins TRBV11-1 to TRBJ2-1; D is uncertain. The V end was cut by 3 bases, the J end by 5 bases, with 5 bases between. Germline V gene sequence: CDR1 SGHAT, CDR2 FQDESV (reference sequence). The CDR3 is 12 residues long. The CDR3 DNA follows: TGTGCCAGCAGCTTCACCAACAATGAGCAGTTCTTC. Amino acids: CASSFTNNEQFF.